This T cell receptor (beta chain) was sequenced in a study of cytomegalovirus exposure and HLA in healthy donors. A note on this clone: Antigen unknown.

Primers included in the PCR were 60 Vbeta and 13 Jbeta primers. Sequenced by immunoSEQ multiplex PCR; TCRdb stores in-frame clones only, minus some. The profile shows around 150,000 clones, roughly 80% of them singletons. General observations from the study: TCR beta sequences reportedly predicted the HLA-A and HLA-B alleles of most subjects accurately. A later analysis reportedly identified an Asian-associated ancestry cluster as carrying fewer N-insertions than the roughly 600-donor mean.

The CDR3 covers 14 residues. Germline V gives CDR1 SGHRS, CDR2 YFSETQ. V gave up 6 bases and J gave up 2 bases; unmatched junction bases: 8. The sequenced material came from PBMCs. The receptor was isolated from a man aged 35-49 years in good health and CMV-seronegative. The chain couples TRBV5-1 to TRBJ2-7, with 7 bases lining up with TRBD1. This CDR3 reads CASTPGGIAYEQYF. The CDR3 bases are TGCGCCAGCACACCAGGGGGAATTGCCTACGAGCAGTACTTC.